The rows below give T cell receptor beta chains drawn from one sample of a study of T-cell reconstitution after alpha-beta-depleted transplantation in children. TCRdb processed the PCR reads anew with MiXCR; each CDR3 protein has one entry. The repertoire consists of just over 950,000 distinct CDR3 sequences, with 25% to 35% occurring once and the leading ten covering 25% to 35%. The sequenced sample was PBMCs, mostly from graft donor cells, obtained 360 days after TCRalphabeta/CD19-depleted stem cell transplant. These receptors were collected from a boy younger than two who had a stem cell transplant for SCID, so the T cells may come from the graft donor. The CDR3 runs from the conserved cysteine through the conserved F or W. A D gene is named only where the DNA matches it firmly. Clone size appears in some rows only: once, few, many, or a class for an expanded clone.

clone size,V gene,D gene,J gene,CDR3 protein,CDR3 DNA
.,TRBV10-2,TRBD2,TRBJ2-5,CASLAGGNQETQYF,TGCGCCAGCCTAGCGGGGGGAAATCAAGAGACCCAGTACTTC
few,TRBV5-1,.,TRBJ2-1,CASSLGSTGGSEQFF,TGCGCCAGCAGCTTGGGGTCCACGGGGGGCAGTGAGCAGTTCTTC
.,TRBV28,.,TRBJ2-1,CASSSGETGRFEQFF,TGTGCCAGCAGTTCGGGGGAGACAGGGCGTTTTGAGCAGTTCTTC
few,TRBV6-6,.,TRBJ1-4,CASSPEGRNLFF,TGTGCCAGCAGCCCCGAGGGGAGAAACCTGTTTTTT
.,TRBV5-1,.,TRBJ2-5,CASSLDRNRYQETQYF,TGCGCCAGCAGCTTAGACCGCAATCGGTACCAAGAGACCCAGTACTTC
few,TRBV12-3/TRBV12-4,TRBD2,TRBJ2-5,CASSTTLAGLETQYF,TGTGCCAGCAGTACCACACTAGCGGGGCTTGAGACCCAGTACTTC
few,TRBV3-1,.,TRBJ2-7,CASSQNARAGTQYF,TGTGCCAGCAGCCAGAACGCCCGAGCCGGGACGCAGTACTTC
few,TRBV11-2,TRBD2,TRBJ2-3,CASSRRLAGGPDTDTQYF,TGTGCCAGCAGCCGCCGACTAGCGGGGGGCCCGGACACAGATACGCAGTATTTT
few,TRBV20-1,.,TRBJ1-1,CSAASAGPLNTEAFF,TGCAGTGCCGCTAGCGCCGGGCCCTTAAACACTGAAGCTTTCTTT
.,TRBV9,TRBD2,TRBJ2-1,CASSAWTSGNEQFF,TGTGCCAGCAGCGCCTGGACTAGCGGTAATGAGCAGTTCTTC
.,TRBV25-1,.,TRBJ2-5,CASSELSGSPRVGEETQYF,TGTGCCAGCAGTGAATTATCCGGTTCGCCACGGGTAGGAGAAGAGACCCAGTACTTC
.,TRBV20-1,.,TRBJ1-2,CSARLGGKSNYGYTF,TGCAGTGCTAGGTTGGGGGGGAAATCTAACTATGGCTACACCTTC
.,TRBV6-1,TRBD2,TRBJ2-1,CASSAAGTGLAGGREQFF,TGTGCCAGCAGTGCCGCAGGAACGGGACTAGCGGGGGGAAGGGAGCAGTTCTTC
.,TRBV12-3/TRBV12-4,TRBD1,TRBJ2-2,CASSWTGLGELFF,TGTGCCAGCAGCTGGACAGGGCTCGGGGAGCTGTTTTTT
.,TRBV12-3/TRBV12-4,.,TRBJ2-2,CATGRSIGTGELFF,TGTGCCACAGGGCGGAGTATTGGGACCGGGGAGCTGTTTTTT
.,TRBV7-2,.,TRBJ2-5,CASSLWPVQETQYF,TGTGCCAGCAGCTTATGGCCGGTCCAAGAGACCCAGTACTTC
.,TRBV7-6,.,TRBJ2-3,CASSSETRAISTDTQYF,TGTGCCAGCAGCTCTGAAACTAGGGCTATCTCCACAGATACGCAGTATTTT
few,TRBV5-1,TRBD2,TRBJ2-1,CASRLTSGGPGEQFF,TGCGCCAGCAGGCTGACGAGCGGGGGGCCAGGTGAGCAGTTCTTC
.,TRBV4-2,.,TRBJ1-1,CASSQGPLALGLPTEAFF,TGTGCCAGCAGCCAAGGACCGTTGGCTTTAGGCCTACCCACTGAAGCTTTCTTT
few,TRBV10-3,.,TRBJ2-7,CAISGAAGSSYEQYF,TGTGCCATCAGTGGGGCGGCGGGCAGCTCCTACGAGCAGTACTTC
few,TRBV20-1,.,TRBJ2-7,CSAREEALLVYEQYF,TGCAGTGCTAGAGAGGAAGCCTTACTAGTCTACGAGCAGTACTTC
.,TRBV6-2/TRBV6-3,.,TRBJ1-2,CASSYTGPPNYGYTF,TGTGCCAGCAGTTACACAGGGCCGCCTAACTATGGCTACACCTTC
.,TRBV11-2,.,TRBJ1-1,CASSSLLTTEAFF,TGTGCCAGCAGCTCCCTACTTACCACTGAAGCTTTCTTT
few,TRBV6-5,TRBD1,TRBJ2-5,CASSYSKGAWETQYF,TGTGCCAGCAGTTACTCTAAGGGGGCGTGGGAGACCCAGTACTTC
.,TRBV12-3/TRBV12-4,.,TRBJ1-6,CASSLEDFDSPLHF,TGTGCCAGCAGTTTGGAGGACTTTGATTCACCCCTCCACTTT
.,TRBV20-1,.,TRBJ2-1,CSANLGGGPYEQFF,TGCAGTGCCAACCTGGGGGGGGGCCCCTATGAGCAGTTCTTC
few,TRBV27,.,TRBJ1-1,CASSFSPGNEAFF,TGTGCCAGCAGTTTTAGTCCTGGAAATGAAGCTTTCTTT
few,TRBV7-2,.,TRBJ1-1,CASSLTGTANTEAFF,TGTGCCAGCAGTTTGACCGGGACGGCGAACACTGAAGCTTTCTTT
few,TRBV5-4,TRBD1,TRBJ2-1,CASSLQKGQGGDEQFF,TGTGCCAGCAGCTTGCAAAAGGGACAGGGGGGCGATGAGCAGTTCTTC
.,TRBV12-3/TRBV12-4,TRBD2,TRBJ2-7,CASSTSVGEQYF,TGTGCCAGCAGCACTAGCGTAGGCGAGCAGTACTTC
.,TRBV6-5,TRBD1,TRBJ2-1,CASRLGTGAYNEQFF,TGTGCCAGCAGATTAGGGACAGGGGCTTACAATGAGCAGTTCTTC
.,TRBV12-3/TRBV12-4,.,TRBJ1-5,CASSFSGRHQPQHF,TGTGCCAGCAGTTTCTCGGGACGTCATCAGCCCCAGCATTTT
.,TRBV4-2,.,TRBJ1-6,CASSQAGLINSPLHF,TGTGCCAGCAGCCAAGCTGGCCTCATCAATTCACCCCTCCACTTT
.,TRBV20-1,TRBD1,TRBJ2-5,CSAPDRAQETQYF,TGCAGTGCCCCGGACAGGGCCCAGGAGACCCAGTACTTC
few,TRBV12-3/TRBV12-4,.,TRBJ1-2,CASSGSGTLAAYGYTF,TGTGCCAGCAGTGGTTCCGGGACCCTGGCCGCATATGGCTACACCTTC
few,TRBV7-8,TRBD2,TRBJ2-3,CASSRRTRPSTDTQYF,TGTGCCAGCAGCCGCCGGACTAGACCTAGCACAGATACGCAGTATTTT
few,TRBV10-3,.,TRBJ2-3,CAISAGHSRESTDTQYF,TGTGCCATCAGTGCGGGGCATAGCAGAGAAAGCACAGATACGCAGTATTTT
.,TRBV4-2,.,TRBJ1-2,CASSQDPGPVRGGYTF,TGTGCCAGCAGCCAAGATCCAGGCCCCGTTCGGGGTGGCTACACCTTC
many,TRBV6-1,.,TRBJ2-1,CASSPGAGNEQFF,TGTGCCAGCTCGCCCGGGGCTGGGAATGAGCAGTTCTTC
.,TRBV20-1,.,TRBJ1-4,CSAARDEKLFF,TGCAGTGCTGCCAGAGATGAAAAACTGTTTTTT
.,TRBV20-1,TRBD2,TRBJ2-1,CSARWLAGYNEQFF,TGCAGTGCTAGATGGCTAGCGGGGTACAATGAGCAGTTCTTC
few,TRBV7-2,.,TRBJ1-1,CASSRRQGSNTEAFF,TGTGCCAGCAGCCGACGCCAGGGGTCGAACACTGAAGCTTTCTTT
.,TRBV15,.,TRBJ2-1,CATSRELRNEQFF,TGTGCCACCAGCAGAGAGCTCAGGAATGAGCAGTTCTTC
.,TRBV10-3,TRBD1,TRBJ2-7,CAIKGSRGLDEQYF,TGTGCCATCAAGGGCTCCAGGGGGCTAGACGAGCAGTACTTC
few,TRBV12-3/TRBV12-4,.,TRBJ2-3,CASRGTRTRTDTQYF,TGTGCCAGCAGGGGCACACGCACCCGCACAGATACGCAGTATTTT
few,TRBV15,.,TRBJ2-7,CATSRSPGTYEQYF,TGTGCCACCAGCAGAAGCCCAGGGACCTACGAGCAGTACTTC
.,TRBV7-9,TRBD2,TRBJ2-3,CASSSTSGGIRDTQYF,TGTGCCAGCAGCTCCACTAGCGGGGGTATAAGAGATACGCAGTATTTT
few,TRBV10-3,TRBD1,TRBJ1-5,CAIKGQGNQPQHF,TGTGCCATCAAAGGACAGGGTAATCAGCCCCAGCATTTT
.,TRBV7-2,.,TRBJ1-3,CASSSGQTSGNTIYF,TGTGCCAGCAGCTCAGGACAGACCTCTGGAAACACCATATATTTT
few,TRBV12-3/TRBV12-4,TRBD1,TRBJ2-7,CASSLLGTGGKEQYF,TGTGCCAGCAGTTTATTGGGGACAGGGGGCAAAGAGCAGTACTTC
.,TRBV6-2/TRBV6-3,TRBD2,TRBJ2-1,CASSTTSGGPNEQFF,TGTGCCAGCAGTACGACGTCGGGGGGACCCAATGAGCAGTTCTTC